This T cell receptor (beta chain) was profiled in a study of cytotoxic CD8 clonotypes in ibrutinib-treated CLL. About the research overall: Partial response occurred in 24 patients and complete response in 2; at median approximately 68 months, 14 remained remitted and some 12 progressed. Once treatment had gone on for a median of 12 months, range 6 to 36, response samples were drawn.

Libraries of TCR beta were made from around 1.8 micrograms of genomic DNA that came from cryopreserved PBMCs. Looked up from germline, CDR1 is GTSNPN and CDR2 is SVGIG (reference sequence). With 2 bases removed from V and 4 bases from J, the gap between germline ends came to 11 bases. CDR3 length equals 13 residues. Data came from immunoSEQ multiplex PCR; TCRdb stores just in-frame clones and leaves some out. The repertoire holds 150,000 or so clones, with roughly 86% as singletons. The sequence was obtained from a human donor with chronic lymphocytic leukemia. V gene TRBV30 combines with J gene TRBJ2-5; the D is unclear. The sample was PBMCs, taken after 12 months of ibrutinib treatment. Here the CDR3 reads CAWSRSARETQYF. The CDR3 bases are TGTGCCTGGAGTCGGTCAGCTAGAGAGACCCAGTACTTC.